This entry describes one T cell receptor beta chain. These data originate in a study of T cell changes during pregnancy in multiple sclerosis. V lost 6 bases and J 5 bases, leaving 10 bases between the germline ends. CDR1 is MNHEY and CDR2 is SMNVEV in the germline V gene (reference sequence). CDR3 length equals 12 residues. Profiling relied on immunoSEQ multiplex PCR, and the TCRdb table lists in-frame clones only, not all of them. The table has under 130,000 clones, roughly nine tenths seen once. This chain connects TRBV27 to TRBJ1-1; a possible D gene is TRBD1 (6 bases). The TCR originated in a female donor with multiple sclerosis, enrolled in a pregnancy study. The sequenced sample was peripheral blood, obtained after pregnancy. CDR3 sequence reads: CASSQRGTEAFF. The CDR3 DNA is TGTGCCAGCAGCCAAAGGGGGACTGAAGCTTTCTTT.